Listed below are T cell receptor beta chains from one sample, sequenced in a study of graft-versus-host responses after intestinal transplantation. Libraries were prepared by immunoSEQ multiplex PCR; TCRdb keeps only in-frame clonotypes and omits some of them. This sample has some 120,000 clones, with 90% found just once. These receptors lack a known antigen. The input for sequencing was unstimulated CD4+ T cells sorted from spleen or lymph node cells, taken before intestinal transplant. The receptors were sampled from a human donor who received an intestinal transplant. The CDR3 runs from the conserved cysteine through the conserved F or W. A D gene is named only where the DNA matches it firmly. Clone size is shown for a subset of rows, as once, few, many or a class of expanded clone.

D gene,V gene,clone size,J gene,CDR3 protein,CDR3 DNA
.,TRBV7-9,once,TRBJ2-7,CASSLRGSYEQYF,TGTGCCAGCAGCTTAAGAGGTTCCTACGAGCAGTACTTC
TRBD1,TRBV7-9,.,TRBJ1-4,CASSLWTGTAAGGKLFF,TGTGCCAGCAGCTTATGGACAGGGACGGCGGCGGGGGGGAAACTGTTTTTT
.,TRBV27,.,TRBJ2-1,CASSLARVSSYNEQFF,TGTGCCAGCAGTTTAGCGCGGGTCAGCTCCTACAATGAGCAGTTCTTC
.,TRBV9,.,TRBJ2-7,CASSPSSGVRHYEQYF,TGTGCCAGCAGCCCCTCCTCAGGCGTCCGGCACTACGAGCAGTACTTC
.,TRBV18,.,TRBJ1-5,CASSPNFNQPQHF,TGTGCCAGCTCACCTAACTTTAATCAGCCCCAGCATTTT
.,TRBV27,.,TRBJ2-2,CASRALANTGELFF,TGTGCCAGCAGAGCATTAGCGAACACCGGGGAGCTGTTTTTT
TRBD1,TRBV27,.,TRBJ2-2,CASSPGTGSGPGELFF,TGTGCCAGCAGTCCGGGGACAGGGAGTGGTCCCGGGGAGCTGTTTTTT
TRBD1,TRBV6-6,.,TRBJ1-6,CASSRQGYNSPLHF,TGTGCCAGCAGCCGACAGGGGTATAATTCACCCCTCCACTTT
TRBD1,TRBV27,.,TRBJ1-5,CASSPDRGNQPQHF,TGTGCCAGCAGTCCGGACAGGGGCAATCAGCCCCAGCATTTT
.,TRBV27,.,TRBJ2-1,CASRPDRLSYNEQFF,TGTGCCAGCCGCCCGGACAGACTTTCCTACAATGAGCAGTTCTTC
TRBD1,TRBV5-1,few,TRBJ1-1,CASSLDRDNTEAFF,TGCGCCAGCAGCCTGGACAGGGACAACACTGAAGCTTTCTTT
.,TRBV6-5,once,TRBJ2-3,CASSYERESGTDTQYF,TGTGCCAGCAGTTACGAGAGGGAGTCAGGCACAGATACGCAGTATTTT
.,TRBV30,.,TRBJ2-7,CAWSVGSYEQYF,TGTGCCTGGTCCGTGGGGAGCTACGAGCAGTACTTC
TRBD2,TRBV5-1,.,TRBJ2-1,CASSLERVAGGLGEQFF,TGCGCCAGCAGCTTGGAGAGGGTAGCGGGAGGTCTGGGGGAGCAGTTCTTC
.,TRBV9,.,TRBJ1-4,CASSVGGEAEKLFF,TGTGCCAGCAGCGTAGGGGGGGAGGCTGAAAAACTGTTTTTT
.,TRBV29-1,.,TRBJ1-5,CSVAGAGNQPQHF,TGCAGCGTTGCAGGGGCCGGCAATCAGCCCCAGCATTTT
TRBD1,TRBV28,.,TRBJ1-5,CATRTGGGQPQHF,TGTGCCACCAGGACAGGGGGTGGTCAGCCCCAGCATTTT
TRBD1,TRBV11-2,.,TRBJ1-2,CASSLTPGQGLHGYTF,TGTGCCAGCAGCTTAACACCGGGACAGGGACTCCATGGCTACACCTTC
.,TRBV5-4,.,TRBJ1-1,CASSLPFREGMNTEAFF,TGTGCCAGCAGCTTACCCTTTCGGGAGGGGATGAACACTGAAGCTTTCTTT
.,TRBV4-1,.,TRBJ2-1,CASSQPLGPFYNEQFF,TGCGCCAGCAGCCAACCACTAGGGCCCTTCTACAATGAGCAGTTCTTC
.,TRBV19,.,TRBJ1-6,CASSIDHRVGSPLHF,TGTGCCAGTAGTATAGATCACAGGGTTGGTTCACCCCTCCACTTT
TRBD1,TRBV7-2,once,TRBJ1-2,CASSLRQGLYGYTF,TGTGCCAGCAGCCTTCGACAGGGACTCTATGGCTACACCTTC
TRBD1,TRBV15,.,TRBJ2-2,CATSRWTGGITGELFF,TGTGCCACCAGCAGATGGACAGGGGGGATCACCGGGGAGCTGTTTTTT
.,TRBV5-1,once,TRBJ2-3,CASSLSAGATTDTQYF,TGCGCCAGCAGCTTGTCGGCGGGGGCCACCACAGATACGCAGTATTTT
.,TRBV2,once,TRBJ1-5,CASSDAGHSNQPQHF,TGTGCCAGCAGTGATGCGGGGCATAGCAATCAGCCCCAGCATTTT
.,TRBV14,.,TRBJ1-2,CASSYSVLYGYTF,TGTGCCAGCAGCTACAGTGTCCTCTATGGCTACACCTTC
.,TRBV27,.,TRBJ1-1,CASSLTAGTEAFF,TGTGCCAGCAGTTTAACGGCCGGGACTGAAGCTTTCTTT
.,TRBV7-9,.,TRBJ1-1,CASSLAQVKAFF,TGTGCCAGCAGCTTAGCTCAGGTTAAAGCTTTCTTT
TRBD1,TRBV6-1,few,TRBJ1-2,CASSGLGTGNYGYTF,TGTGCCAGCAGTGGCCTCGGGACAGGGAACTATGGCTACACCTTC
.,TRBV9,.,TRBJ2-5,CASSVDPQPQETQYF,TGTGCCAGCAGCGTAGACCCACAGCCGCAAGAGACCCAGTACTTC
.,TRBV6-1,once,TRBJ1-1,CASRVQVNTEAFF,TGTGCCAGCAGGGTTCAGGTGAACACTGAAGCTTTCTTT
TRBD1,TRBV19,.,TRBJ2-7,CASSIRGQGGEQYF,TGTGCCAGTAGTATAAGAGGACAGGGAGGCGAGCAGTACTTC
.,TRBV19,.,TRBJ2-1,CASSRALHNEQFF,TGTGCCAGTAGTAGGGCCCTCCACAATGAGCAGTTCTTC
.,TRBV4-2,.,TRBJ2-7,CASSQAPGASSYEQYF,TGTGCCAGCAGCCAAGCACCAGGGGCGAGCTCCTACGAGCAGTACTTC
TRBD1,TRBV7-2,.,TRBJ1-2,CASSLDEGASYNYGYTF,TGTGCCAGCAGCTTAGATGAGGGGGCCTCATACAACTATGGCTACACCTTC
TRBD1,TRBV5-5,.,TRBJ1-1,CASSWTGSTEAFF,TGTGCCAGCAGCTGGACAGGGAGTACTGAAGCTTTCTTT
TRBD2,TRBV6-6,.,TRBJ2-7,CASTSGGANYEQYF,TGTGCCAGCACCTCGGGGGGGGCCAACTACGAGCAGTACTTC
.,TRBV11-2,.,TRBJ2-5,CASSLALKAVQETQYF,TGTGCCAGCAGCTTAGCTCTGAAGGCGGTTCAAGAGACCCAGTACTTC
TRBD2,TRBV5-4,few,TRBJ2-7,CASSLAGGPKEQYF,TGTGCCAGCAGCTTGGCGGGAGGGCCGAAAGAGCAGTACTTC
TRBD1,TRBV14,.,TRBJ1-1,CASSPYRGREKGTTEAFF,TGTGCCAGCAGCCCTTACAGGGGGCGCGAAAAGGGGACCACTGAAGCTTTCTTT
.,TRBV28,.,TRBJ2-7,CASSLYDSSYEQYF,TGTGCCAGCAGTTTATATGACAGCTCCTACGAGCAGTACTTC
.,TRBV7-2,.,TRBJ2-7,CASSLPSYEQYF,TGTGCCAGCAGCCTACCCTCCTACGAGCAGTACTTC
.,TRBV2,.,TRBJ1-5,CASSRDSNQPQHF,TGTGCCAGCAGTCGTGACAGTAATCAGCCCCAGCATTTT
TRBD1,TRBV25-1,.,TRBJ2-7,CASSGETGYEQYF,TGTGCCAGCAGTGGAGAGACAGGGTACGAGCAGTACTTC
.,TRBV29-1,.,TRBJ2-1,CSVVRQGGDEQFF,TGCAGCGTTGTTAGGCAGGGTGGCGATGAGCAGTTCTTC
.,TRBV7-2,.,TRBJ1-5,CASSPGRGNLPQHF,TGTGCCAGCAGCCCCGGGCGGGGGAATCTGCCCCAGCATTTT
.,TRBV5-1,.,TRBJ2-7,CASSPGPAYEQYF,TGCGCCAGCAGCCCTGGGCCAGCCTACGAGCAGTACTTC
.,TRBV5-1,few,TRBJ1-5,CASSLGAGQPQHF,TGCGCCAGCAGCTTGGGTGCAGGGCAGCCCCAGCATTTT
TRBD2,TRBV27,.,TRBJ2-3,CASSRTSGSRHTQYF,TGTGCCAGCAGCCGGACTAGCGGGAGTAGACATACGCAGTATTTT
.,TRBV11-2,.,TRBJ2-1,CASSLLNGGGRGTYNEQFF,TGTGCCAGCAGCTTATTAAACGGCGGAGGAAGGGGGACCTACAATGAGCAGTTCTTC
.,TRBV29-1,.,TRBJ1-1,CSVLGAPGNTEAFF,TGCAGCGTTTTAGGGGCCCCGGGGAACACTGAAGCTTTCTTT
.,TRBV7-2,.,TRBJ2-1,CASSLVHSYNEQFF,TGTGCCAGCAGCTTAGTACACTCCTACAATGAGCAGTTCTTC
TRBD2,TRBV4-1,.,TRBJ2-3,CASRLAVSTDTQYF,TGCGCCAGCAGACTAGCGGTAAGCACAGATACGCAGTATTTT
TRBD1,TRBV7-8,once,TRBJ1-3,CASSSDRGPLSGNTIYF,TGTGCCAGCAGCTCTGACAGGGGGCCCCTTTCTGGAAACACCATATATTTT
TRBD1,TRBV7-2,.,TRBJ2-7,CASSLRPGQGNYEQYF,TGTGCCAGCAGCTTACGCCCCGGACAGGGGAACTACGAGCAGTACTTC
.,TRBV12-5,.,TRBJ1-5,CASGQNRGAKRNQPQHF,TGTGCTAGTGGTCAGAATCGGGGGGCCAAGCGCAATCAGCCCCAGCATTTT
TRBD1,TRBV30,.,TRBJ1-5,CAWNVGQGLNQPQHF,TGTGCCTGGAACGTGGGACAGGGTCTCAATCAGCCCCAGCATTTT
TRBD2,TRBV6-5,.,TRBJ2-2,CASSSGTRSTTGELFF,TGTGCCAGCAGTTCCGGGACTAGGTCAACCACCGGGGAGCTGTTTTTT
.,TRBV6-1,.,TRBJ2-7,CASSRGGRTYEQYF,TGTGCCAGCAGTAGGGGTGGCAGAACCTACGAGCAGTACTTC
.,TRBV7-2,.,TRBJ2-3,CASSFSVHTQYF,TGTGCCAGCAGCTTTTCTGTTCATACGCAGTATTTT